These T cell receptor beta chains were read from a single sample in a study of tumour-infiltrating T cells in Burkitt lymphoma. Only in-frame clones appear in the TCRdb table, and some are missing; sequencing was by immunoSEQ multiplex PCR. The sample holds 2,000 to 2,500 clones, about two thirds seen once. Sequencing was performed on tumor tissue. The receptors here all came from a human donor with diffuse large B-cell lymphoma. CDR3s include the opening cysteine and the closing phenylalanine or tryptophan. A D gene is named only where the DNA matches it firmly. Not every row has a clone size; where given, it reads once, few, many or a size class.

clone_size j_call d_call v_call cdr3_aa cdr3_nt
. TRBJ1-3 TRBD1 TRBV5-6 CASSPGGSSGNTIYF TGTGCCAGCAGCCCAGGGGGTAGCTCTGGAAACACCATATATTTT
. TRBJ1-5 . TRBV28 CASSLSQPQHF TGTGCCAGCAGTTTAAGTCAGCCCCAGCATTTT
. TRBJ2-1 TRBD2 TRBV9 CASSGSVGLRNEQFF TGTGCAAGTAGCGGGAGTGTTGGGTTGCGCAATGAGCAGTTCTTC
. TRBJ2-1 . TRBV7-9 CASSLGTGGQFF TGTGCCAGCAGCTTAGGTACGGGTGGGCAGTTCTTC
. TRBJ2-7 . TRBV5-4 CASSLAGGKEQYF TGTGCCAGCAGCTTGGCGGGCGGAAAGGAGCAGTACTTC
. TRBJ2-1 . TRBV4-1 CASSQDYRTTHYNEQFF TGCGCCAGCAGCCAAGATTATAGGACTACTCACTACAATGAGCAGTTCTTC
. TRBJ1-3 TRBD1 TRBV6-6 CASSGTGGSGNTIYF TGTGCCAGCAGTGGGACAGGGGGCTCTGGAAACACCATATATTTT
. TRBJ1-4 . TRBV9 CASSPYWGFNEKLFF TGTGCCAGCAGCCCCTACTGGGGTTTTAATGAAAAACTGTTTTTT
few TRBJ1-4 TRBD1 TRBV7-2 CASSLVGRGSEKLFF TGTGCCAGCAGCTTAGTGGGCAGGGGGTCTGAAAAACTGTTTTTT
once TRBJ1-4 . TRBV5-5 CASSRTGEELFF TGTGCCAGCAGTCGCACGGGGGAGGAACTGTTTTTT
. TRBJ2-2 . TRBV9 CASSARTKNTGELFF TGTGCCAGCAGCGCTAGGACTAAGAACACCGGGGAGCTGTTTTTT
. TRBJ2-1 . TRBV25-1 CASSESVQSNEQFF TGTGCCAGCAGTGAATCAGTACAGAGCAATGAGCAGTTCTTC
. TRBJ2-1 . TRBV28 CASSLYGQFNEQFF TGTGCCAGCAGTTTATACGGGCAGTTCAATGAGCAGTTCTTC
once TRBJ1-1 . TRBV6-5 CASSYSDGLDTEAFF TGTGCCAGCAGTTACTCCGACGGCTTGGACACTGAAGCTTTCTTT
. TRBJ2-7 TRBD2 TRBV7-2 CASSLLAGAYEQYF TGTGCCAGCAGCTTACTAGCGGGAGCCTACGAGCAGTACTTC
. TRBJ2-1 . TRBV18 CASSPSQGLTEQFF TGTGCCAGCTCACCAAGCCAGGGCCTAACTGAGCAGTTCTTC
. TRBJ2-5 . TRBV18 CASSQHKQETQYF TGTGCCAGCTCACAGCACAAACAAGAGACCCAGTACTTC
. TRBJ2-1 . TRBV19 CASGTSGLSYNEQFF TGTGCCAGTGGGACCAGCGGACTTTCCTACAATGAGCAGTTCTTC
. TRBJ2-7 TRBD2 TRBV9 CASSPTSGSSYEQYF TGTGCCAGCAGCCCGACTAGCGGGAGCTCCTACGAGCAGTACTTC
. TRBJ1-2 TRBD1 TRBV4-2 CASSQDRGAGPRYTF TGTGCCAGCAGCCAAGACAGGGGGGCCGGGCCTCGGTACACCTTC